This T cell receptor (beta chain) comes out of a study of shared clonotypes between healthy human individuals. Libraries were prepared by immunoSEQ multiplex PCR; TCRdb keeps only in-frame clonotypes and omits some of them. The profile shows around 600,000 clones, 95% to 98% of them singletons. Germline V lookup: CDR1 MNHEY, CDR2 SMNVEV (reference sequence). Trimming removed 0 bases from V and 5 bases from J; junction bases left unmatched: 7. This CDR3 region has 15 residues. Only CD45RO-negative cells positively selected for CCR7 counted as naive CD8 cells, so terminally differentiated effector memory CD45RA+ cells were excluded.

Sequencing was carried out using naive CD8+ T cells sorted from blood. The chain employs TRBV27 and TRBJ2-7; the match to TRBD2 covers 7 bases. This receptor was taken from a man in his thirties or forties in good health. CDR3 loop: CASSLSSGTGHEQYF. In DNA form, the CDR3 reads TGTGCCAGCAGTTTATCGAGCGGGACCGGCCACGAGCAGTACTTC.